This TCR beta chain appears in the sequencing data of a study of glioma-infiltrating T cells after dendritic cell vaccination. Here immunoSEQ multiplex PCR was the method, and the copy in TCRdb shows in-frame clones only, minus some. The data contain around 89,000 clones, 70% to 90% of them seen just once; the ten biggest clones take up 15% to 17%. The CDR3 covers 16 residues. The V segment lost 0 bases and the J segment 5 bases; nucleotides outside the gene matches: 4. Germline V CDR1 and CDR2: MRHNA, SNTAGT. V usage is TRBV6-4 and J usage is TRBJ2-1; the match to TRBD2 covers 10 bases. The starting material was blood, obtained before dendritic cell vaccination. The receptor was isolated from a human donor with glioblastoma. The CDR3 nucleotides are TGTGCCAGCAGTGACTCTCAGCGGGGGGGCCACAATGAGCAGTTCTTC. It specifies CASSDSQRGGHNEQFF.